These T cell receptor beta chains were read from a single sample in a study of technical replicates of blood from several donors. Profiled with immunoSEQ multiplex PCR; TCRdb holds only in-frame clones, not every one. The sample consists of some 14,000 clones, roughly 77% of them appearing once. Sequencing was done on a sample of PBMCs. The receptors derive from a human donor in good health. Each CDR3 is given with its conserved first and last residue. Each record gives: J gene, V gene, CDR3 protein.

TRBJ2-3	TRBV6-5	CASSLSSTDTQYF
TRBJ1-1	TRBV29-1	CSVDNPGLKNTEAFF
TRBJ2-1	TRBV4-1	CASSQELAGYNEQFF
TRBJ2-7	TRBV6-1	CASSEAPGLAAYEQYF
TRBJ1-5	TRBV7-8	CASSLEGQGGHQPQHF
TRBJ2-7	TRBV29-1	CSARGSSYEQYF
TRBJ2-3	TRBV18	CASSPYAESTDTQYF
TRBJ1-5	TRBV10-2	CASSEAGLYSNQPQHF
TRBJ2-7	TRBV4-1	CASSQDWSRSKRDEQYF
TRBJ1-2	TRBV11-2	CASSRYEYGYTF
TRBJ2-3	TRBV7-2	CASSRQSTDTQYF
TRBJ2-1	TRBV6-5	CASSPDKSSYNEQFF
TRBJ2-3	TRBV7-9	CASSPGTSGSSTDTQYF
TRBJ2-5	TRBV7-3	CASSLVHDQETQYF
TRBJ2-2	TRBV9	CASSAMTSRWELFF
TRBJ2-1	TRBV7-9	CASSLESSGAPSYNEQFF
TRBJ1-2	TRBV30	CAWSVQAETVHF
TRBJ1-2	TRBV19	CASSSGHEINYGYTF
TRBJ1-5	TRBV2	CASSGTDINQPQHF
TRBJ1-1	TRBV28	CASTSPSAGNTEAFF
TRBJ1-1	TRBV11-3	CASSLVFPGEAFF
TRBJ2-3	TRBV25-1	CASSERRERDTQYF
TRBJ2-7	TRBV5-1	CASRSSGGPYEQYF
TRBJ2-7	TRBV5-1	CASSQASGSNYEQYF
TRBJ2-2	TRBV5-1	CASGRLADNTGELFF
TRBJ1-4	TRBV7-8	CASSRDRATNEKLFF
TRBJ2-3	TRBV19	CASSPGTTFTDTQYF
TRBJ1-5	TRBV6-1	CASSAGTQDQPQHF
TRBJ2-7	TRBV2	CASSDLAGDMVVNEQYF
TRBJ2-1	TRBV5-1	CASSLDPTGNEQFF
TRBJ2-5	TRBV29-1	CSVGGGVGETQYF
TRBJ1-1	TRBV7-3	CASSGSGGYTEAFF
TRBJ1-2	TRBV7-2	CASSLNDGTIDGYTF
TRBJ2-1	TRBV7-2	CASSETTGLPYNEQFF
TRBJ2-1	TRBV6-1	CASATSSYNEQFF
TRBJ1-3	TRBV30	CAWTRGGPGNTIYF
TRBJ2-1	TRBV10-3	CAISDGSGISYNEQFF
TRBJ2-7	TRBV6-1	CASSFGAPYEQYF
TRBJ2-1	TRBV25-1	CASSGSPGTPGSYNEQFF
TRBJ1-5	TRBV28	CASSFADRDNQPQHF
TRBJ2-1	TRBV6-5	CASSYGTSSYNEQFF
TRBJ2-7	TRBV18	CASSPPSSYEQYF